This TCR beta chain was recovered during a study of vaccination and CD4 T cells after COVID-19. At the level of the study: As control conditions, cultures were given either a CEFX pool serving as positive control, an HIV-1 Nef pool, or no peptide at all.

To note about this clonotype: Its cognate antigen is unknown.

Treatment here: roughly 10-day PBMC culture with coronavirus spike peptide pools or control peptides (ViraFEST assay). The authors swapped half the medium for fresh IL-2 medium on days 3 and 7. With the Oncomine TCR Beta short-read assay, DNA from cultured CD4+ T cells was sequenced. Investigators isolated genomic DNA from cultured CD4+ T cells. MiXCR, run by TCRdb on the PCR reads, gives a single entry per CDR3 protein. The table lists more than 9,500 distinct CDR3 sequences, under 60% of them singletons. Study-wide results and limits: The median proportion of reactive clones detected only post-vaccination in convalescent patients was approximately 90%.

V was clipped by 2 bases and J by 3 bases; unmatched bases: 2. The CDR3 length is 15 residues. CDR1 is SGHVS, CDR2 FQNEAQ, per germline. J is TRBJ2-2 and V is TRBV7-8; 8 nucleotides match TRBD1. The sequencing sample was made of CD4+ T cells from blood, cultured in vitro. The clonotype was recovered from a human donor who had recovered from COVID-19. Here the CDR3 reads CASSLSQGDTGELFF. In DNA form, the CDR3 reads TGTGCCAGCAGCTTATCACAGGGGGACACCGGGGAGCTGTTTTTT.